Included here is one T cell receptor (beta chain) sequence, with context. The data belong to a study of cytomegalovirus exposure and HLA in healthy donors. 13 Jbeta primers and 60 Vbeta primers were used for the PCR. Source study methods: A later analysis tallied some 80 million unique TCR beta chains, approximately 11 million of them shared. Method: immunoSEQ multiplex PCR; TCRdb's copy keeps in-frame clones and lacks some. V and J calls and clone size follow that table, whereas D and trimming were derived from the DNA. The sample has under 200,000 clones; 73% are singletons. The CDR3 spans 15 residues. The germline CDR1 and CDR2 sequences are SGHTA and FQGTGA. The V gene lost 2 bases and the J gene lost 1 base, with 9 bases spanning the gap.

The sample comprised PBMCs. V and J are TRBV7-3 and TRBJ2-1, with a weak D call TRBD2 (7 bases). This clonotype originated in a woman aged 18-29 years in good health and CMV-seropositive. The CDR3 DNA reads TGTGCCAGCAGCTTAGAGGGGGGGTCCTACAATGAGCAGTTCTTC. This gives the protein CASSLEGGSYNEQFF. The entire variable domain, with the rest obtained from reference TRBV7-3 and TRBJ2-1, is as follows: GAGVSQTPSNKVTEKGKYVELRCDPISGHTALYWYRQSLGQGPEFLIYFQGTGAADDSGLPNDRFFAVRPEGSVSTLKIQRTERGDSAVYLCASSLEGGSYNEQFFGPGTRLTVL.